This TCR beta chain was retrieved from a study of radiotherapy plus CTLA-4 blockade in lung cancer. At the level of the study: About a sixth of enrolled patients responded objectively, and approximately 34% had disease control. General study results and limits: Tumor-derived TCR clones expanded in blood after radiotherapy plus ipilimumab.

Trimming removed 4 bases from V and 14 bases from J; junction bases left unmatched: 10. The CDR3 runs to 14 residues. Germline V gives CDR1 MNHEY, CDR2 SVGAGI. In the case of this clone: Its antigen is currently unknown.

Sequencing used immunoSEQ multiplex PCR; TCRdb keeps in-frame clones, though not all of them. The sample holds 50,000 to 65,000 clones, more than 75% seen once. In chemo-refractory metastatic non-small-cell lung cancer, patients got ipilimumab CTLA-4 blockade together with focal radiation. The clonotype comes from a human donor with non-small cell lung cancer who had a complete response to radiotherapy plus ipilimumab. This chain connects TRBV6-5 to TRBJ1-4, with 10 bases lining up with TRBD1. Sequenced here: peripheral blood, sampled from a patient treated with radiotherapy plus ipilimumab. The chain's CDR3 is CASSSGQGGFGLFF. CDR3 nucleotide sequence: TGTGCCAGCAGTTCCGGACAGGGGGGATTTGGGCTGTTTTTT.